The 28 T cell receptor beta chains below come from one sample, sequenced in a study of OX40 agonist ivuxolimab in advanced cancers. Clones were sequenced by immunoSEQ multiplex PCR, and TCRdb holds only the in-frame ones, with some missing. The sample consists of 25,000 to 35,000 clones, 90% of them appearing once. The sequences come from CD4+ or CD8+ T cells sorted from blood, collected in a trial of the OX40 agonist ivuxolimab. The origin of the receptors is an adult with an advanced solid tumor such as melanoma, head and neck, liver or kidney cancer.

The V and J genes are TRBV5-1 and TRBJ2-2; 7 bases line up with TRBD1. This CDR3 contains 14 residues. Losses at the gene ends were 4 bases for V and 7 bases for J; bases not matched to a gene: 7. Germline CDR1 reads SGHRS; CDR2 reads YFSETQ. The CDR3 DNA is TGCGCCAGCAGCCCGGACAGGACCGACGGGGAGCTGTTTTTT. Translating gives CASSPDRTDGELFF.

The chain employs TRBV30 and TRBJ2-7; 8 nucleotides line up with TRBD1. Losses at the gene ends were 4 bases for V and 2 bases for J; bases not matched to a gene: 10. Germline V gene sequence: CDR1 GTSNPN, CDR2 SVGIG (reference sequence). CDR3 length equals 15 residues. The CDR3 DNA reads TGTGCCTGGAACCCGCTACGACAGGGGCCCTACGAGCAGTACTTC. Amino acid sequence: CAWNPLRQGPYEQYF.

V gene TRBV28 combines with J gene TRBJ2-7; no clear D gene. The germline V gene has CDR1 MDHEN and CDR2 SYDVKM. The CDR3 extends over 17 amino acids. The V end was cut by 1 base, the J end by 1 base, with 17 bases between. The CDR3 reads CASSLSLRGIPSYEQYF. CDR3 nucleotide sequence: TGTGCCAGCAGTTTATCCTTGCGAGGTATACCTTCCTACGAGCAGTACTTC.

This chain links TRBV19 with TRBJ1-4, with D possibly being TRBD1 (5 bases). The CDR3 runs 15 residues. The V end was cut by 8 bases, the J end by 8 bases, with 21 bases between. Germline V CDR1 and CDR2: LNHDA, SQIVND (reference sequence). CDR3 residues: CASLPFMGEREKLFF. The CDR3 bases are TGTGCCAGTCTTCCCTTCATGGGGGAGCGGGAAAAACTGTTTTTT. Full variable domain (remainder filled in from reference TRBV19 and TRBJ1-4): DGGITQSPKYLFRKEGQNVTLSCEQNLNHDAMYWYRQDPGQGLRLIYYSQIVNDFQKGDIAEGYSVSREKKESFPLTVTSAQKNPTAFYLCASLPFMGEREKLFFGSGTQLSVL.

The chain is built from TRBV19 and TRBJ1-2; possible D gene TRBD1, 5 bases. V gave up 5 bases and J gave up 0 bases, with 19 bases separating them. There are 17 residues in the CDR3. The germline gives CDR1 LNHDA, CDR2 SQIVND (reference sequence). The CDR3 loop reads CASSYPGHFTANYGYTF. The CDR3 nucleotides are TGTGCCAGTAGTTACCCAGGACATTTTACTGCTAACTATGGCTACACCTTC.

V and J are TRBV5-3 and TRBJ1-2; 7 bases map to TRBD1. TRBV5-3 is an ORF for which the function is uncertain. The CDR3 loop spans 16 amino acids. After removal of 4 bases from V and 0 bases from J, the junction contained 9 bases not matched to a gene. This CDR3 reads CARSTLDRAPNYGYTF. The DNA for the CDR3 is TGTGCCAGAAGCACGCTCGACAGGGCGCCTAACTATGGCTACACCTTC.

The genes are TRBV5-6 and TRBJ2-5, with 10 positions matching TRBD1. The V gene end was trimmed by 3 bases and the J gene end by 6 bases; junction bases not matched to a gene: 2. The V gene's germline CDR1 is SGHDT and CDR2 YYEEEE. CDR3 size: 13 residues. CDR3 nucleotide sequence: TGTGCCAGCAGCTGGACAGGGGGAAAGACCCAGTACTTC. It codes for CASSWTGGKTQYF.

CDR3 protein: CASSFQRGGQGTQYF. The CDR3 nucleotides read TGCGCCAGCAGCTTCCAGCGGGGGGGGCAGGGTACGCAGTATTTT. The V call is TRBV5-1, the J call TRBJ2-3, with TRBD2 identical over 10 bases. CDR1 is SGHRS, CDR2 YFSETQ, per germline. The CDR3 has 15 amino acids. With V trimmed by 2 bases and J by 8 bases, 8 bases remained unmatched.

The chain combines TRBV7-9 with TRBJ2-3; no definite D call. V lost 10 bases and J 3 bases, leaving 5 bases between the germline ends. Germline values: CDR1 SEHNR, CDR2 FQNEAQ (reference sequence). There are 10 residues in the CDR3. CDR3 region: CATLTDTQYF. The DNA for the CDR3 is TGTGCCACCTTAACAGATACGCAGTATTTT.

The chain combines TRBV7-9 with TRBJ2-1, with TRBD2 matching 8 bases. With V trimmed by 6 bases and J by 9 bases, 7 bases remained unmatched. The CDR3 is 13 residues long. CDR1 and CDR2 (germline): SEHNR, FQNEAQ (reference sequence). CDR3 nucleotide sequence: TGTGCCAGCAGGCCCCAGCGGGAGTTTGAGCAGTTCTTC. This translates into CASRPQREFEQFF.

This CDR3 is CASSILAFTDTQYF. CDR3 DNA: TGTGCCAGTAGTATACTTGCTTTCACAGATACGCAGTATTTT. The V and J genes are TRBV19 and TRBJ2-3; D not resolved. V was shortened by 2 bases and J by 2 bases, with 8 bases between the two germline ends. Germline V gene lookup returns CDR1 LNHDA and CDR2 SQIVND (reference sequence). The CDR3 extends over 14 amino acids.

V is TRBV6-4 and J is TRBJ1-2; possibly TRBD1 for D (5 bases). The CDR3 extends over 14 amino acids. Germline CDR1 is MRHNA and CDR2 is SNTAGT. Between the trimmed V and J ends, which lost 5 bases and 4 bases, there was a span of 14 bases. The CDR3, as DNA: TGTGCCAGCAGTCCGAGACAGAGAGGCTATGGCTACACCTTC. This codes for CASSPRQRGYGYTF.

This chain connects TRBV9 to TRBJ1-3; 12 bases line up with TRBD1. V lost 4 bases to trimming and J lost 2 bases; unmatched junction nucleotides: 10. CDR3 size: 18 residues. The germline V gene has CDR1 SGDLS and CDR2 YYNGEE. The CDR3 is CASSSKPGQGAPGNTIYF. DNA of the CDR3: TGTGCCAGCAGCTCAAAGCCGGGACAGGGGGCGCCTGGAAACACCATATATTTT.

The genes are TRBV13 and TRBJ2-2; 14 bases line up with TRBD2. J was trimmed by 0 bases and V by 10 bases; bases with no gene match: 7. Germline CDR1 PRHDT, CDR2 FYEKMQ (reference sequence). The CDR3 contains 17 residues. The CDR3 is CATVRLAGGPNTGELFF. CDR3 nucleotides: TGTGCCACGGTACGACTAGCGGGAGGGCCGAACACCGGGGAGCTGTTTTTT.

This clone was seen once. The chain employs TRBV28 and TRBJ2-7; TRBD2 matches at 8 bases. Germline CDR1 reads MDHEN; CDR2 reads SYDVKM. The CDR3 consists of 14 residues. After removal of 5 bases from V and 2 bases from J, the junction contained 5 bases not matched to a gene. CDR3 bases: TGTGCCAGCAGTGCCGGGACTAGTCCCTACGAGCAGTACTTC. It translates to CASSAGTSPYEQYF.

This clone was seen just once. The rearrangement uses TRBV9 and TRBJ1-2; 10 bases align to TRBD1. Germline lookup yields CDR1 SGDLS and CDR2 YYNGEE. The CDR3 is 16 residues long. V gave up 0 bases and J gave up 3 bases; unmatched junction bases: 5. CDR3 region: CASSVEEDRGYYGYTF. The CDR3 DNA sequence: TGTGCCAGCAGCGTAGAAGAGGACAGGGGGTACTATGGCTACACCTTC.

The DNA of the CDR3 is TGTGCCAGCAGCAATAGAGAACTTGCCGGGACAGCTAACACCGGGGAGCTGTTTTTT. It translates to CASSNRELAGTANTGELFF. The chain employs TRBV11-2 and TRBJ2-2; 7 bases are shared with TRBD1. With 5 bases clipped from V and 2 bases from J, the junction kept 17 bases outside the gene matches. Germline lookup yields CDR1 SGHAT and CDR2 FQNNGV. The CDR3 length is 19 residues.

V gene TRBV10-2 combines with J gene TRBJ2-7, with TRBD1 identical over 7 bases. This CDR3 has 14 amino acids. Germline V gives CDR1 WSHSY, CDR2 SAAADI. J was trimmed by 4 bases and V by 0 bases; bases with no gene match: 3. The DNA for the CDR3 is TGCGCCAGCAGTGAGTCTGACAGGGTTTACGAGCAGTACTTC. This gives the protein CASSESDRVYEQYF.

The chain joins TRBV5-1 to TRBJ2-7; 9 nucleotides agree with TRBD1. Trimming removed 4 bases from V and 6 bases from J; junction bases left unmatched: 8. CDR1 and CDR2 (germline): SGHRS, YFSETQ. This CDR3 is built from 14 residues. CDR3 in DNA: TGCGCCAGCAGCCCGATGACAGGGGGTATCGAGCAGTACTTC. It codes for CASSPMTGGIEQYF.

The chain has TRBV4-1 and TRBJ2-1, with D possibly being TRBD1 (6 bases). CDR3 length: 13 residues. With 5 bases removed from V and 3 bases from J, the gap between germline ends came to 8 bases. CDR1 is MGHRA, CDR2 YSYEKL, per germline. CDR3 coding DNA: TGCGCCAGCAGCGGACAGAACTACAATGAGCAGTTCTTC. Translated: CASSGQNYNEQFF.

This clone was detected only once. The V gene is TRBV4-1, the J gene TRBJ2-7; D uncertain. V lost 5 bases and J lost 0, with 8 bases in between. This CDR3 has 13 residues. Looked up from germline, CDR1 is MGHRA and CDR2 is YSYEKL. The CDR3 spells CASSFPPSYEQYF. The CDR3 coding sequence is TGCGCCAGCAGCTTCCCGCCCTCCTACGAGCAGTACTTC.

CDR3 nucleotides: TGCGCCAGCAGCCAAGATCGTCGACAGGGCCTCACAGATACGCAGTATTTT. Residues: CASSQDRRQGLTDTQYF. The V call is TRBV4-3, the J call TRBJ2-3; TRBD1 matches 7 bases. The length of the CDR3 is 17 residues. Per germline, CDR1 LGHNA and CDR2 YSLEER. V trimming: 0 bases; J trimming: 2 bases; junction bases outside the gene matches: 8.

The chain uses TRBV7-9 and TRBJ2-7, with D possibly matching TRBD1 (6 bases). V shed 7 bases and J shed 6 bases, with 13 bases lying between them. CDR1 and CDR2 (germline): SEHNR, FQNEAQ (reference sequence). This CDR3 has 12 amino acids. DNA of the CDR3: TGTGCCAGCAACCGGGACACGAGCGAGCAGTACTTC. It yields the protein CASNRDTSEQYF. Based on the CDR3 plus reference TRBV7-9 and TRBJ2-7, the full variable domain is DTGVSQNPRHKITKRGQNVTFRCDPISEHNRLYWYRQTLGQGPEFLTYFQNEAQLEKSRLLSDRFSAERPKGSFSTLEIQRTEQGDSAMYLCASNRDTSEQYFGPGTRLTVT.

The rearrangement joins TRBV5-1 to TRBJ1-1; D gene unclear. The CDR3 sequence is 14 residues long. V dropped 0 bases and J dropped 4 bases, with 10 bases sitting between them. Per the germline V gene, CDR1 is SGHRS and CDR2 is YFSETQ. DNA for the CDR3: TGCGCCAGCAGCTTGGTTTCCGAAGCCACTGAAGCTTTCTTT. This encodes CASSLVSEATEAFF.

The chain has TRBV28 and TRBJ2-5, with TRBD2 matching 7 bases. The CDR3 has 17 residues. The germline V gene has CDR1 MDHEN and CDR2 SYDVKM. The J segment lost 1 base and the V segment lost 6 bases, leaving 14 bases of the junction unmatched. CDR3 DNA sequence: TGTGCCAGCAGACTGATAGCGGGCCAGGGAATCCAAGAGACCCAGTACTTC. The encoded protein is CASRLIAGQGIQETQYF.

About this clone: A read error is the likely source, as a far larger clone sits one nucleotide away. This chain joins TRBV5-6 and TRBJ2-7; tentative D call: TRBD1 (5 bases). Germline CDR1 reads SGHDT; CDR2 reads YYEEEE. Trimming left V 4 bases short and J 5 bases short, with 13 bases between. The CDR3 is 13 residues long. The CDR3 DNA reads TGTGCCAGCAGCGGAATGACAGAGAACGAGCAGTACTTC. Translated, it gives CASSGMTENEQYF.

This clone has more than one count but fewer than ten. The J gene is TRBJ1-2, the V gene TRBV10-2, with unresolved D. The germline V gene encodes CDR1 WSHSY and CDR2 SAAADI. CDR3 length: 13 amino acids. Deletions cut 4 bases from V and 10 bases from J, with 16 bases between. CDR3 in amino acids: CASSVHRGGLYTF. In DNA, the CDR3 is TGCGCCAGCAGTGTTCACCGTGGAGGACTCTACACCTTC.

The CDR3 region has the DNA TGTGCCTGCCCAGGAGTAGGGTTTGAGCAGTACTTC. Residues: CACPGVGFEQYF. V usage is TRBV30 and J usage is TRBJ2-7; D is unresolved. This CDR3 comprises 12 residues. Germline loops: CDR1 GTSNPN, CDR2 SVGIG (reference sequence). V shed 6 bases and J shed 7 bases, with 16 bases lying between them. The full variable domain, with the rest looked up from reference TRBV30 and TRBJ2-7, is SQTIHQWPATLVQPVGSPLSLECTVEGTSNPNLYWYRQAAGRGLQLLFYSVGIGQISSEVPQNLSASRPQDRQFILSSKKLLLSDSGFYLCACPGVGFEQYFGPGTRLTVT.